A single sample is the source of the 10 T cell receptor beta chains below, sequenced in a study of beta chain features in type 1 diabetes. Study outcomes and limitations: For Type 1 diabetes patients, all four CD4+ subsets carried TCRB CDR3s that were moderately but significantly shorter.

Reverse transcription of all isolated RNA meant that expressed TCRB transcripts were sequenced. The method was immunoSEQ multiplex PCR; TCRdb's version includes in-frame clones alone and lacks a portion of them. The table records about 280,000 clones, 15% of them present only once. For these receptors, no antigen is known. The sequenced sample consisted of naive CD4+ T cells from blood. Receptors were obtained from a man between 18 and 35 years old with type 1 diabetes.

This clone has more than one count but fewer than ten. V is TRBV4-2 and J is TRBJ2-1; TRBD2 is a possible D gene (6 bases). With 2 bases removed from V and 10 bases from J, the gap between germline ends came to 9 bases. In germline, CDR1 is LGHNA, CDR2 YNFKEQ. The CDR3 is 12 amino acids. DNA for the CDR3: TGTGCCAGCAGCCAACCGGCGGGGGAGCAGTTCTTC. It translates to CASSQPAGEQFF.

The CDR3 loop is CASSLDRARYGYTF. The CDR3 DNA sequence: TGTGCCAGCAGCTTAGACAGGGCCCGCTATGGCTACACCTTC. The chain links TRBV7-2 to TRBJ1-2, with D possibly TRBD1 on 6 matching bases. The CDR3 runs to 14 residues. The V end lost 1 base, the J end lost 4 bases, and 10 bases lay between the germline ends. The germline V gene has CDR1 SGHTA and CDR2 FQGNSA. Using reference TRBV7-2 and TRBJ1-2 for the parts outside the CDR3, the full variable domain is GAGVSQSPSNKVTEKGKDVELRCDPISGHTALYWYRQSLGQGLEFLIYFQGNSAPDKSGLPSDRFSAERTGGSVSTLTIQRTQQEDSAVYLCASSLDRARYGYTFGSGTRLTVV.

This clone has a handful of counts. J is TRBJ1-1 and V is TRBV28, with a possible D match to TRBD1 (5 bases). Trimming cost V 3 bases and J 1 base, with 21 bases left between them. Germline V lookup: CDR1 MDHEN, CDR2 SYDVKM. The CDR3 runs 18 residues. The CDR3 sequence: CASSLWRFVPGSNTEAFF. CDR3 sequence (DNA): TGTGCCAGCAGTTTGTGGCGGTTCGTGCCAGGGTCGAACACTGAAGCTTTCTTT.

This clone has only a few counts. The J gene is TRBJ1-5, the V gene TRBV5-6, with TRBD1 matching over 8 bases. Germline values: CDR1 SGHDT, CDR2 YYEEEE. The CDR3 has 18 residues. Trimming cost V 1 base and J 0 bases; bases outside gene matches: 9. The CDR3 DNA reads TGTGCCAGCAGCTTGCTAGGACAGGGAATTCATAGCAATCAGCCCCAGCATTTT. Translating it yields CASSLLGQGIHSNQPQHF.

As DNA, the CDR3 is TGTGCCTGGAGTACTGGGCAGCAGGGGTTGGATACGCAGTATTTT. It specifies CAWSTGQQGLDTQYF. The chain carries TRBV30 and TRBJ2-3; D perhaps matches TRBD1 (6 bases). V was trimmed by 2 bases and J by 6 bases, leaving 18 bases between them. Germline values: CDR1 GTSNPN, CDR2 SVGIG (reference sequence). This CDR3 contains 15 residues.

Only a few counts were recorded for this clone. The V call is TRBV7-2, the J call TRBJ2-7; perhaps TRBD1 as D (5 bases). Trimming removed 2 bases at V and 3 bases at J, with 11 bases between. CDR1 SGHTA and CDR2 FQGNSA come from the germline V gene. The CDR3 covers 14 residues. DNA of the CDR3: TGTGCCAGCAGCTTATGGGTGACAGACTACGAGCAGTACTTC. As protein: CASSLWVTDYEQYF.

The table lists this clone with a few counts. V and J are TRBV7-2 and TRBJ2-7, with TRBD1 matching 8 bases. With 3 bases clipped from V and 4 bases from J, the junction kept 2 bases outside the gene matches. This CDR3 is built from 13 residues. Looked up from germline, CDR1 is SGHTA and CDR2 is FQGNSA. The CDR3 is CASSFDRGYEQYF. The CDR3 DNA reads as TGTGCCAGCAGCTTCGACAGGGGTTACGAGCAGTACTTC.

The CDR3 coding sequence is TGTGCCAGCAGCGTAGTCGAGACTGAAGCTTTCTTT. It is translated as CASSVVETEAFF. The chain has TRBV9 and TRBJ1-1; D not resolved. V lost 0 bases and J lost 5, with 5 bases in between. The CDR3 loop spans 12 amino acids. Germline V CDR1 and CDR2: SGDLS, YYNGEE.

There are a few counts of this clone. The chain couples TRBV13 to TRBJ2-7; the match to TRBD1 covers 7 bases. CDR1 and CDR2 from the germline V gene are PRHDT and FYEKMQ (reference sequence). Unmatched junction bases numbered 14, after V lost 5 bases and J lost 7 bases. This CDR3 spans 15 amino acids. CDR3 bases: TGTGCCAGCAGCCGGCTCGGGACAGCCTTTGTTGAGCAGTACTTC. This translates into CASSRLGTAFVEQYF.

This clone was detected a few times. V gene TRBV15 combines with J gene TRBJ2-7; 8 nucleotides align to TRBD2. V dropped 4 bases and J dropped 2; count of bases not matched to a gene: 7. Germline V lookup: CDR1 LNHNV, CDR2 YYDKDF (reference sequence). This CDR3 contains 15 residues. DNA of the CDR3: TGTGCCACCAGCACCAAGCGGGGGACCCCCTACGAGCAGTACTTC. Its translation: CATSTKRGTPYEQYF.